The clone carrying this T cell receptor beta chain has a single count. The antigen is unknown. Assay used: immunoSEQ multiplex PCR; TCRdb lists only in-frame clones, some missing. The sample lists about 110,000 clones; roughly 90% were seen once. This sample is part of a study of T cell responses to AZD1222 COVID-19 vaccine. General study points: The sample set comprised mostly white British donors with more females, and clonal diversity was possibly underestimated. Unmutated regions of variants are reportedly targeted by nearly half of spike-specific TCRs.

The source was peripheral blood, collected on day 0 of AZD1222 vaccination. The clonotype was recovered from an adult in good health.

The chain's CDR3 is CASSLAANQPQHF. The CDR3 DNA is TGTGCCAGCAGTTTAGCGGCCAATCAGCCCCAGCATTTT. This rearrangement joins TRBV12-3 or TRBV12-4 to TRBJ1-5, with no clear D. Trimming removed 0 bases from V and 3 bases from J, with 3 bases in between. The CDR3 has 13 amino acids.